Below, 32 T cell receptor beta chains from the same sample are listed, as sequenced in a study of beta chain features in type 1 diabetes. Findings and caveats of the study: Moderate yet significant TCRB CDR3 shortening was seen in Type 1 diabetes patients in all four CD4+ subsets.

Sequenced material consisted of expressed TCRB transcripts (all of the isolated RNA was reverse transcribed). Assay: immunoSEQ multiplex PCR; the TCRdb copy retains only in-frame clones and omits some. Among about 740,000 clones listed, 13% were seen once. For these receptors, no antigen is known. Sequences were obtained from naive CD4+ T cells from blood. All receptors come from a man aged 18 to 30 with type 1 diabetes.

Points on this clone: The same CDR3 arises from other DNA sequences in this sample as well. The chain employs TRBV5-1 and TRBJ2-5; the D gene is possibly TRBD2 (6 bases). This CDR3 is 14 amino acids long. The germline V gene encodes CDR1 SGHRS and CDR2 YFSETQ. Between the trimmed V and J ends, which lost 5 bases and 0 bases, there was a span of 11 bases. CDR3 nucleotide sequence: TGCGCCAGCAGTCTCGGGGGATACCAAGAGACCCAGTACTTC. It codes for CASSLGGYQETQYF.

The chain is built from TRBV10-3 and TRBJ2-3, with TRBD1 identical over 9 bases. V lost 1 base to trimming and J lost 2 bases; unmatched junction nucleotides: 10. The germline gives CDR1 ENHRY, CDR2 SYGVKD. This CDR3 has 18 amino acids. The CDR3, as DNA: TGTGCCATCAGTGAGTTTGTTGGCCGGGACAGGGCCACAGATACGCAGTATTTT. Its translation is CAISEFVGRDRATDTQYF.

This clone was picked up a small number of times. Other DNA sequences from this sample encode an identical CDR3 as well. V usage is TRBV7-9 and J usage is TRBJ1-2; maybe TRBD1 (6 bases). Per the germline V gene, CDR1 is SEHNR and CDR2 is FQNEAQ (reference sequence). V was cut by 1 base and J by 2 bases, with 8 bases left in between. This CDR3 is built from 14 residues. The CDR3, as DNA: TGTGCCAGCAGCTTAGGTACAGGGAACTATGGCTACACCTTC. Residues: CASSLGTGNYGYTF.

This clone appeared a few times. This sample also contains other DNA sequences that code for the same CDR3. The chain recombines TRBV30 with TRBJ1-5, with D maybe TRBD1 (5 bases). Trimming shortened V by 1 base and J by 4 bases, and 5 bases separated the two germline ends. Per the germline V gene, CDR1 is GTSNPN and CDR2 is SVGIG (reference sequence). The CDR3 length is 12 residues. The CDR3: CAWSGQNQPQHF. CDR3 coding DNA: TGTGCCTGGAGTGGACAGAATCAGCCCCAGCATTTT.

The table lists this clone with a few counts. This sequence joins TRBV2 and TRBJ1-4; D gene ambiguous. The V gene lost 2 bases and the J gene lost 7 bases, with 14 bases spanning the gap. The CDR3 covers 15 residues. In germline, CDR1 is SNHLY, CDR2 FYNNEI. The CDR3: CASSESEGFGEKLFF. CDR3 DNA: TGTGCCAGCAGTGAATCGGAGGGCTTCGGTGAAAAACTGTTTTTT.

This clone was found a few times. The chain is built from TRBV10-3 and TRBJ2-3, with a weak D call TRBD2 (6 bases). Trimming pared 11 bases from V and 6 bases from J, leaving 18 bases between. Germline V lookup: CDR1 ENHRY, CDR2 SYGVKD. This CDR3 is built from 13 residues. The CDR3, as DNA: TGTGCCTTCTCGTCGGAGGGGATTGATACGCAGTATTTT. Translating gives CAFSSEGIDTQYF.

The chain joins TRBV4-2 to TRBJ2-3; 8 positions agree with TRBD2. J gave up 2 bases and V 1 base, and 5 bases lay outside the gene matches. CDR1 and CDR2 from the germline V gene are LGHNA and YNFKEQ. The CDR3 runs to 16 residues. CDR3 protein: CASSQGGAGATDTQYF. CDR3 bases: TGTGCCAGCAGCCAAGGCGGAGCGGGGGCCACAGATACGCAGTATTTT.

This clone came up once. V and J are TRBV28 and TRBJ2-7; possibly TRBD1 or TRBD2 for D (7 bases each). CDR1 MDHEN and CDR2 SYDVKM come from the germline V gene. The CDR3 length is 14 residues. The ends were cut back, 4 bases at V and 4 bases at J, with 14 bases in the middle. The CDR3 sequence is CASSYSGGLYEQYF. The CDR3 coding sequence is TGTGCCAGCAGTTATTCAGGGGGACTATACGAGCAGTACTTC. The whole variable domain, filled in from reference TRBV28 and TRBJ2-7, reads DVKVTQSSRYLVKRTGEKVFLECVQDMDHENMFWYRQDPGLGLRLIYFSYDVKMKEKGDIPEGYSVSREKKERFSLILESASTNQTSMYLCASSYSGGLYEQYFGPGTRLTVT.

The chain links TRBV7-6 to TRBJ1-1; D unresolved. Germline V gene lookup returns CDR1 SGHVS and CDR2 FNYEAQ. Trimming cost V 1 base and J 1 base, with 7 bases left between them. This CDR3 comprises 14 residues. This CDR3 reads CASSLDYRNTEAFF. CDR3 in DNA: TGTGCCAGCAGCTTAGACTACAGGAACACTGAAGCTTTCTTT.

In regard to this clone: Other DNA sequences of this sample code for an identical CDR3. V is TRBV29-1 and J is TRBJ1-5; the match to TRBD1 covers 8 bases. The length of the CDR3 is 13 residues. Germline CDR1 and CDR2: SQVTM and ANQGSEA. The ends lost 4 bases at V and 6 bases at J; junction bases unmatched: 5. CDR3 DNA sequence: TGCAGCGTTGGCCAGGGGGCGGGTCAGCCCCAGCATTTT. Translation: CSVGQGAGQPQHF.

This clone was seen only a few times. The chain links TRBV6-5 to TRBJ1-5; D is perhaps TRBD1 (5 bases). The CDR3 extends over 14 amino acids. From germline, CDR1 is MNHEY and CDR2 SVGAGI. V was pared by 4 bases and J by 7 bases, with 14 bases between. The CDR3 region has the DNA TGTGCCAGCAGTTCCGGAAGGGACTTACAGCCCCAGCATTTT. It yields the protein CASSSGRDLQPQHF.

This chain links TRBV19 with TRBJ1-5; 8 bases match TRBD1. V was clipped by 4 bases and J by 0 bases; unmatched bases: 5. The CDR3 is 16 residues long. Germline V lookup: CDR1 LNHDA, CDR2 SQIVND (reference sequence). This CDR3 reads CASSTGQGSSNQPQHF. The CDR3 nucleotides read TGTGCCAGTAGTACAGGACAGGGAAGTAGCAATCAGCCCCAGCATTTT.

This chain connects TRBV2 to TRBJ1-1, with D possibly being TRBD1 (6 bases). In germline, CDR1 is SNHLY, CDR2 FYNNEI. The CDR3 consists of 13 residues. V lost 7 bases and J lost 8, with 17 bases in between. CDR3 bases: TGTGCCAGCATAATAGGTAGGGGGGCCGAAGCTTTCTTT. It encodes CASIIGRGAEAFF. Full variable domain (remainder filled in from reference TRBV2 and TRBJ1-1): EPEVTQTPSHQVTQMGQEVILRCVPISNHLYFYWYRQILGQKVEFLVSFYNNEISEKSEIFDDQFSVERPDGSNFTLKIRSTKLEDSAMYFCASIIGRGAEAFFGQGTRLTVV.

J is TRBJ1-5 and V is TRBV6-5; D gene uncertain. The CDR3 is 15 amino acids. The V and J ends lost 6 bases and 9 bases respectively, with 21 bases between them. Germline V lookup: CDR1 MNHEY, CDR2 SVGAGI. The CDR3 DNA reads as TGTGCCAGCAGCCTCCTTTGGGGTACGACTTGGCCCCAGCATTTT. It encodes CASSLLWGTTWPQHF.

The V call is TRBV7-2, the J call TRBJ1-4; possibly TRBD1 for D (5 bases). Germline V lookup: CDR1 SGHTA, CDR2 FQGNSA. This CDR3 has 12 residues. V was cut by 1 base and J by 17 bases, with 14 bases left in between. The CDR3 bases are TGTGCCAGCAGCTTAGATCAGGGAAGGCCCTTTTTT. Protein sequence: CASSLDQGRPFF.

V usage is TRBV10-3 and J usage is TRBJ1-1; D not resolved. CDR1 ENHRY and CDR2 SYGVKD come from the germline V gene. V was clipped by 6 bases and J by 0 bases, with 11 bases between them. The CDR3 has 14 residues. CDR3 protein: CAIRLDGLNTEAFF. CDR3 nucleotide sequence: TGTGCCATCAGACTGGACGGACTGAACACTGAAGCTTTCTTT.

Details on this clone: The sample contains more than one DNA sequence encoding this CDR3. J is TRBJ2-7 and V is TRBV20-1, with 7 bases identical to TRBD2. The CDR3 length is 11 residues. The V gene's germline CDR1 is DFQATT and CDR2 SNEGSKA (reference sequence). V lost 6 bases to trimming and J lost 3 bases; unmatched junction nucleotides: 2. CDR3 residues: CSASGGYEQYF. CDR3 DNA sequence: TGCAGTGCCTCGGGGGGCTACGAGCAGTACTTC.

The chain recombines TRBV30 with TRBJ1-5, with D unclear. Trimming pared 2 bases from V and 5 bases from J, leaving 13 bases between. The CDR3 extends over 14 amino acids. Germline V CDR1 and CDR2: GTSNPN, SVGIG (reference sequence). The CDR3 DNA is TGTGCCTGGAGTAGGAACAGCCCTTATCAGCCCCAGCATTTT. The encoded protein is CAWSRNSPYQPQHF.

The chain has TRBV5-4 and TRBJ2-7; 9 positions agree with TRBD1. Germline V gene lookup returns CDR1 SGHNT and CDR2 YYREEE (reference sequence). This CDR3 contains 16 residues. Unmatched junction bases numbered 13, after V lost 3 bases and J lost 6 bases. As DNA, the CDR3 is TGTGCCAGCAGCTCCCCCTCCGGGACAGGGAATTCCGAGCAGTACTTC. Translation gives CASSSPSGTGNSEQYF.

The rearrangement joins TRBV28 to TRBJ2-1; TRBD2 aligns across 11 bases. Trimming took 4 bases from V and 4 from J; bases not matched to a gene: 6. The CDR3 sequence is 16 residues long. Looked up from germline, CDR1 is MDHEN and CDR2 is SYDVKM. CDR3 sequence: CASSSAGTSGYNEQFF. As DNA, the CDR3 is TGTGCCAGCAGTTCGGCCGGGACTAGCGGTTACAATGAGCAGTTCTTC.

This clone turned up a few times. DNA for the CDR3: TGTGCCAGCAGTGAACGCGGTCAGCCACCCCTCCACTTT. It specifies CASSERGQPPLHF. The rearrangement joins TRBV2 to TRBJ1-6; D call uncertain. The CDR3 is 13 amino acids. V was shortened by 2 bases and J by 11 bases, with 10 bases between the two germline ends. Germline lookup yields CDR1 SNHLY and CDR2 FYNNEI.

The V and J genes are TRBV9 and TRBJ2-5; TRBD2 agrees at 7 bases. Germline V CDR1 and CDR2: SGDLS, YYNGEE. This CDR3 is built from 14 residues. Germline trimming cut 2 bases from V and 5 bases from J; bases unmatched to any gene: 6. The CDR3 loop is CASSVPGGSETQYF. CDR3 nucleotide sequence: TGTGCCAGCAGCGTCCCCGGGGGGAGCGAGACCCAGTACTTC.

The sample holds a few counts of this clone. CDR3: CASSPALAGSTDTQYF. The CDR3 DNA is TGTGCCAGCAGCCCGGCCTTAGCGGGTAGCACAGATACGCAGTATTTT. V and J are TRBV7-2 and TRBJ2-3; 7 bases agree with TRBD2. The J segment lost 0 bases and the V segment lost 5 bases, leaving 8 bases of the junction unmatched. The CDR3 spans 16 residues. The V gene's germline CDR1 is SGHTA and CDR2 FQGNSA.

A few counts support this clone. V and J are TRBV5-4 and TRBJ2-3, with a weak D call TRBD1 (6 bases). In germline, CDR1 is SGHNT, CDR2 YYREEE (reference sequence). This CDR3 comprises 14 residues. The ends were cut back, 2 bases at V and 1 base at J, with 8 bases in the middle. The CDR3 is CASSFAGGTDTQYF. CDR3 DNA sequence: TGTGCCAGCAGCTTCGCAGGGGGCACAGATACGCAGTATTTT. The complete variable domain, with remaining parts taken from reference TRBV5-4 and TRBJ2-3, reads ETGVTQSPTHLIKTRGQQVTLRCSSQSGHNTVSWYQQALGQGPQFIFQYYREEENGRGNFPPRFSGLQFPNYSSELNVNALELDDSALYLCASSFAGGTDTQYFGPGTRLTVL.

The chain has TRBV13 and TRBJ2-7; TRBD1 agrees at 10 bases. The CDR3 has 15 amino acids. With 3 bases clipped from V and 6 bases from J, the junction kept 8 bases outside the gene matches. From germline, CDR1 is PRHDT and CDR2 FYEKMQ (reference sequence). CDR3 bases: TGTGCCAGCAGCTTCCGGGACAGGGGAGTTGGCGAGCAGTACTTC. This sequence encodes CASSFRDRGVGEQYF.

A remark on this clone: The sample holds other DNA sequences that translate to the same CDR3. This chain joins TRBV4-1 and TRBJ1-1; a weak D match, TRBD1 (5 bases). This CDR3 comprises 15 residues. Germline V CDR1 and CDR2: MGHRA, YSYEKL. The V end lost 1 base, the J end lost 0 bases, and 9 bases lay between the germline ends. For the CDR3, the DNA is TGCGCCAGCAGCCAAGTCCGGGGGGTGAACACTGAAGCTTTCTTT. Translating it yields CASSQVRGVNTEAFF.

The CDR3 DNA sequence: TGTGCCAGCAGTTACAAGGGTCTGGGACCCGGGGAGCTGTTTTTT. Its translation: CASSYKGLGPGELFF. The rearrangement joins TRBV6-5 to TRBJ2-2; the D call may be TRBD1 or TRBD2 (5 bases each). There are 15 residues in the CDR3. Germline values: CDR1 MNHEY, CDR2 SVGAGI. Trimming took 2 bases from V and 6 from J, leaving 13 bases between them.

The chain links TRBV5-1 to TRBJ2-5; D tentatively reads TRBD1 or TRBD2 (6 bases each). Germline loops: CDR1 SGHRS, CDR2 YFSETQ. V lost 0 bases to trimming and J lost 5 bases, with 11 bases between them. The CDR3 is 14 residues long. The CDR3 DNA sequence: TGCGCCAGCAGCTTGGCCGGGGGCTACGAGACCCAGTACTTC. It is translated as CASSLAGGYETQYF.

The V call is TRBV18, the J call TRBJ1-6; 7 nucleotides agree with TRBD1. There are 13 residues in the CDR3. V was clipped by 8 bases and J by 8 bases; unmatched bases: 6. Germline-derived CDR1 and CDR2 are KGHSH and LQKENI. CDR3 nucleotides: TGTGCCAGCACAGACAGGGTGGATTCACCCCTCCACTTT. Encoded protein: CASTDRVDSPLHF.

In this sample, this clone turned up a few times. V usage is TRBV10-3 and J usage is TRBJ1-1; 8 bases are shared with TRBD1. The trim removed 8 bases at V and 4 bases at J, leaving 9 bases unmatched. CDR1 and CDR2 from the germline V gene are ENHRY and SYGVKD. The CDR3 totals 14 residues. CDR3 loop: CAIEKDRDSTEAFF. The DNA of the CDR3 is TGTGCCATCGAAAAGGACAGGGATAGCACTGAAGCTTTCTTT.

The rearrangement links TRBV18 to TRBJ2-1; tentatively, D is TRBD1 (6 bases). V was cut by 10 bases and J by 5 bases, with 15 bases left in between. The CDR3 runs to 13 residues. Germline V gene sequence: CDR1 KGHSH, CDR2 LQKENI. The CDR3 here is CATVLTGNNEQFF. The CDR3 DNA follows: TGTGCCACCGTATTGACAGGTAACAATGAGCAGTTCTTC. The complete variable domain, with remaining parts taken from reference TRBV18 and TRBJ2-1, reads NAGVMQNPRHLVRRRGQEARLRCSPMKGHSHVYWYRQLPEEGLKFMVYLQKENIIDESGMPKERFSAEFPKEGPSILRIQQVVRGDSAAYFCATVLTGNNEQFFGPGTRLTVL.

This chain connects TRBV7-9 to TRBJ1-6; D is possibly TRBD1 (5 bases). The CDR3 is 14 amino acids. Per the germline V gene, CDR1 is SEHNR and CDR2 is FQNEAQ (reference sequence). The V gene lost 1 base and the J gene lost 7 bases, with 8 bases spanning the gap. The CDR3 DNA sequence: TGTGCCAGCAGCTTAGGCAGGGACAATTCACCCCTCCACTTT. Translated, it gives CASSLGRDNSPLHF.